The rows below give T cell receptor beta chains drawn from one sample of a study of T cell changes during pregnancy in multiple sclerosis. Using immunoSEQ multiplex PCR, the repertoire was profiled, and TCRdb retains in-frame clones only, with some absent. The top ten clones hold roughly 2.4% of a sample with roughly 57,000 clones, less than 95% of them seen once. The starting material was CD8+ T cells from peripheral blood mononuclear cells, obtained after pregnancy. These receptors were collected from a female donor with multiple sclerosis, enrolled in a pregnancy study. CDR3s include the opening cysteine and the closing phenylalanine or tryptophan. D genes are given only for firm matches.

d_gene: -; len: 12; j_gene: TRBJ1-1; v_gene: TRBV4-1; CDR3aa: CASSQVSTEAFF
d_gene: TRBD2; len: 13; j_gene: TRBJ2-1; v_gene: TRBV27; CDR3aa: CASGTSGYNEQFF
d_gene: TRBD1; len: 19; j_gene: TRBJ2-2; v_gene: TRBV29-1; CDR3aa: CSVEDALYDRGDGTGELFF
d_gene: -; len: 13; j_gene: TRBJ1-1; v_gene: TRBV4-2; CDR3aa: CASRSGGDTEAFF
d_gene: TRBD1; len: 13; j_gene: TRBJ1-2; v_gene: TRBV6-7; CDR3aa: CASSWDRGYGYTF
d_gene: -; len: 13; j_gene: TRBJ2-7; v_gene: TRBV5-4; CDR3aa: CASARTDSYEQYF
d_gene: TRBD1; len: 13; j_gene: TRBJ2-7; v_gene: TRBV19; CDR3aa: CASGQGAIYEQYF
d_gene: TRBD2; len: 18; j_gene: TRBJ2-1; v_gene: TRBV6-1; CDR3aa: CASSEAPMREEFGNEQFF
d_gene: -; len: 14; j_gene: TRBJ1-5; v_gene: TRBV28; CDR3aa: CASMAPKGLQPQHF
d_gene: -; len: 15; j_gene: TRBJ2-1; v_gene: TRBV28; CDR3aa: CASSLAGNSYNEQFF
d_gene: -; len: 15; j_gene: TRBJ2-3; v_gene: TRBV28; CDR3aa: CASSQGRPITDTQYF
d_gene: TRBD2; len: 15; j_gene: TRBJ2-3; v_gene: TRBV7-9; CDR3aa: CASSSNLAGTDTQYF
d_gene: TRBD1; len: 18; j_gene: TRBJ2-3; v_gene: TRBV2; CDR3aa: CASSEERPGTGAQDTQYF
d_gene: -; len: 13; j_gene: TRBJ2-7; v_gene: TRBV2; CDR3aa: CASNSNPFNEQYF
d_gene: -; len: 15; j_gene: TRBJ1-1; v_gene: TRBV4-1; CDR3aa: CASSPSEALNTEAFF
d_gene: -; len: 14; j_gene: TRBJ2-4; v_gene: TRBV27; CDR3aa: CASSSTESKNIQYF
d_gene: TRBD1; len: 15; j_gene: TRBJ2-1; v_gene: TRBV19; CDR3aa: CASSAWDSFIGEQFF
d_gene: -; len: 15; j_gene: TRBJ1-5; v_gene: TRBV5-1; CDR3aa: CASSLAGGGNQPQHF
d_gene: -; len: 13; j_gene: TRBJ2-1; v_gene: TRBV11-2; CDR3aa: CASSGPSVGEQFF
d_gene: -; len: 15; j_gene: TRBJ2-2; v_gene: TRBV6-5; CDR3aa: CASSYVRANTGELFF
d_gene: -; len: 14; j_gene: TRBJ1-1; v_gene: TRBV27; CDR3aa: CASSLFQGSTEAFF
d_gene: -; len: 12; j_gene: TRBJ2-7; v_gene: TRBV7-2; CDR3aa: CASSMGVFEQYF
d_gene: TRBD1; len: 16; j_gene: TRBJ2-3; v_gene: TRBV5-1; CDR3aa: CASSFTGTGRLDTQYF
d_gene: -; len: 12; j_gene: TRBJ2-1; v_gene: TRBV27; CDR3aa: CASSLFGTGQFF
d_gene: -; len: 15; j_gene: TRBJ2-7; v_gene: TRBV27; CDR3aa: CASPPIAQGTYEQYF
d_gene: -; len: 15; j_gene: TRBJ2-1; v_gene: TRBV27; CDR3aa: CASRLRGNGYNEQFF
d_gene: -; len: 13; j_gene: TRBJ2-1; v_gene: TRBV28; CDR3aa: CASSRLQGDEQFF
d_gene: TRBD1; len: 15; j_gene: TRBJ2-7; v_gene: TRBV7-8; CDR3aa: CASSSSHRGDYEQYF
d_gene: -; len: 16; j_gene: TRBJ2-1; v_gene: TRBV19; CDR3aa: CASSIIGADSYNEQFF
d_gene: -; len: 15; j_gene: TRBJ2-2; v_gene: TRBV28; CDR3aa: CASSLWAGNTGELFF
d_gene: TRBD2; len: 15; j_gene: TRBJ2-7; v_gene: TRBV4-1; CDR3aa: CASSQGLAGAYEQYF
d_gene: TRBD2; len: 15; j_gene: TRBJ2-2; v_gene: TRBV4-1; CDR3aa: CASSPGLAGGGELFF
d_gene: -; len: 11; j_gene: TRBJ2-5; v_gene: TRBV4-1; CDR3aa: CASSQAETQYF
d_gene: -; len: 17; j_gene: TRBJ2-6; v_gene: TRBV11-2; CDR3aa: CASSLVVKGAGANVLTF
d_gene: -; len: 14; j_gene: TRBJ1-5; v_gene: TRBV28; CDR3aa: CASSLTAGNQPQHF
d_gene: -; len: 16; j_gene: TRBJ1-2; v_gene: TRBV4-3; CDR3aa: CASSPTSFDRRYGYTF
d_gene: TRBD1; len: 17; j_gene: TRBJ1-5; v_gene: TRBV19; CDR3aa: CASSPILDRDSNQPQHF
d_gene: -; len: 13; j_gene: TRBJ2-1; v_gene: TRBV27; CDR3aa: CASSFRGGNEQFF
d_gene: TRBD1; len: 14; j_gene: TRBJ2-3; v_gene: TRBV30; CDR3aa: CAWDTGAGGDTQYF
d_gene: -; len: 16; j_gene: TRBJ2-2; v_gene: TRBV7-8; CDR3aa: CASSSHYLASTGELFF